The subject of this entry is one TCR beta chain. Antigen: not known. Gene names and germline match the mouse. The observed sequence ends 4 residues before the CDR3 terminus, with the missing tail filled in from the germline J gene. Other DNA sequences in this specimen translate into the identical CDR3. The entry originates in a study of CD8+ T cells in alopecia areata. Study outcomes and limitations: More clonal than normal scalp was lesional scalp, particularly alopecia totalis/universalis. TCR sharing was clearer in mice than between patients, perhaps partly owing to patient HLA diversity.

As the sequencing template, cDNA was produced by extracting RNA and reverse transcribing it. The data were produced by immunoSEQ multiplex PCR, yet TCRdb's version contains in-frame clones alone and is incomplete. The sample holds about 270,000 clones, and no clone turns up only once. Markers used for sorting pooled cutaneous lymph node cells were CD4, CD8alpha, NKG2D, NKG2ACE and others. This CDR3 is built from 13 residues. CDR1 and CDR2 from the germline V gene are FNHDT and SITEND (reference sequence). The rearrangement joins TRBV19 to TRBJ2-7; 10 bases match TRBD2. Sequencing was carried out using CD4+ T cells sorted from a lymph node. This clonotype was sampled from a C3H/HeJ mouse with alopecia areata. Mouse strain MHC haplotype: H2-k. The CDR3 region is CASKGLGVYEQYF. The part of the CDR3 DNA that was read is TGTGCCAGCAAAGGACTGGGGGTATAT.